This TCR beta chain was observed in a study of shared clonotypes between healthy human individuals. Study-wide points: Measured sharing among donors was expected to vary with sequencing depth. Non-shared clonotypes showed lower generation probabilities than clonotypes common to all four donors.

CDR1 MNHNS and CDR2 SASEGT come from the germline V gene. The CDR3 sequence is 14 residues long. After removal of 6 bases from V and 0 bases from J, the junction contained 4 bases not matched to a gene. Clones were read by immunoSEQ multiplex PCR, and TCRdb kept only the in-frame ones, dropping some. The profile shows about 1.4 million clones, roughly 96% of them singletons. About this clone itself: Its antigen is as yet unknown.

The sequencing input was naive CD4+ T cells sorted from blood. Subset: CD45RA+ positively selected. The TCR sequence derives from a man aged 25-40 years in good health. The genes are TRBV6-1 and TRBJ1-1, with 7 bases aligning to TRBD1. The CDR3 loop is CASRMGQLNTEAFF. CDR3 in DNA: TGTGCCAGCAGGATGGGACAGCTGAACACTGAAGCTTTCTTT.